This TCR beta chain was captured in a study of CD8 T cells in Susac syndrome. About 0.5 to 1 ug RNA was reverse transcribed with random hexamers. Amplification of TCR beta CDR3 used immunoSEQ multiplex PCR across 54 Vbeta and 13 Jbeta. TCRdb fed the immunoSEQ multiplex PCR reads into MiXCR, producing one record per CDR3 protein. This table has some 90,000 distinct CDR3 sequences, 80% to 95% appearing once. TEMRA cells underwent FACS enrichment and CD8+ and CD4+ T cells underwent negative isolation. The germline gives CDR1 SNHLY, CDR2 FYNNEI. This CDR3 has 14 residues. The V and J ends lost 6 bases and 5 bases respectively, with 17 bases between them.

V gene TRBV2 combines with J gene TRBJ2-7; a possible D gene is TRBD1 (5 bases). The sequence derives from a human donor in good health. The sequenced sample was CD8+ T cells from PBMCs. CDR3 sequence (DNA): TGTGCCAGCAGCACCGACAGTTCTCGGGACGAGCAGTACTTC. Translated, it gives CASSTDSSRDEQYF.